What follows is one T cell receptor beta chain and its context. Its antigen remains unknown. The sample is drawn from a study of blood T cells in healthy people across ages. Looking at the study overall: Template-switching capture recovered about one barcoded beta molecule per two T cells.

Sample-barcoded 5' priming and a J-beta primer mix drove a second PCR of about 6 to 11 cycles. Every single cDNA molecule received a tag from a template-switch adaptor with 12 random nucleotides. TCRdb ran MiXCR on the 5' RACE reads and lists one entry per CDR3 protein. This sample has under 750,000 distinct CDR3 sequences; roughly 48% occur once, and the top ten carry around 23%. CDR3 size: 14 residues. The germline gives CDR1 SGHTA, CDR2 FQGNSA. V gave up 0 bases and J gave up 4 bases, with 8 bases separating them. Study results and limitations: It was found that TCR beta diversity correlated strongly with the percentage of naive T cells.

The chain combines TRBV7-2 with TRBJ2-3, with D possibly being TRBD2 (5 bases). Material: blood. The clonotype originates from a man at least 80 years old in good health. CDR3 amino acids: CASSLAWRADTQYF. The CDR3 nucleotides read TGTGCCAGCAGCTTAGCGTGGCGGGCAGATACGCAGTATTTT.